What follows are 7 T cell receptor beta chains derived from one specimen sequenced in a study of blood T cell repertoires in COVID-19. Some clones are missing from TCRdb's copy, which holds only in-frame ones; the method was immunoSEQ multiplex PCR. This sample has about 89,000 clones; around three quarters occur once, and the top ten carry roughly 19%. The material sequenced was peripheral blood. The receptors here all came from a woman aged 80 or over with acute or convalescent COVID-19.

V usage is TRBV6-2 or TRBV6-3 and J usage is TRBJ2-7; tentative D call: TRBD1 (7 bases). This CDR3 contains 15 residues. CDR1 and CDR2 from the germline V gene are MNHEY and SVGEGT. V lost 5 bases, J lost 5 bases, and 19 bases lay in between. The CDR3 reads CASSRIGGGENEQYF. CDR3 in DNA: TGTGCCAGCAGTCGGATAGGAGGGGGCGAAAACGAGCAGTACTTC.

The genes are TRBV4-1 and TRBJ1-5; D is unclear. The germline V gene has CDR1 MGHRA and CDR2 YSYEKL. The V and J ends lost 2 bases and 0 bases respectively, with 11 bases between them. The CDR3 has 16 amino acids. The CDR3: CASSQRSGDSNQPQHF. The CDR3 DNA sequence: TGCGCCAGCAGCCAAAGGTCTGGAGATAGCAATCAGCCCCAGCATTTT.

The V and J genes are TRBV11-2 and TRBJ1-1; D is unresolved. V gave up 0 bases and J gave up 6 bases, with 11 bases separating them. The length of the CDR3 is 14 residues. Germline V gene lookup returns CDR1 SGHAT and CDR2 FQNNGV. Here the CDR3 DNA reads TGTGCCAGCAGCTTAGATTCGTCGGCGGCTGAAGCTTTCTTT. Its translation: CASSLDSSAAEAFF.

V and J are TRBV27 and TRBJ1-6; 7 nucleotides align to TRBD1. The germline V gene has CDR1 MNHEY and CDR2 SMNVEV (reference sequence). The ends lost 4 bases at V and 14 bases at J; junction bases unmatched: 14. The CDR3 loop spans 15 amino acids. CDR3 sequence: CASSSTPGQLLTLHF. CDR3 in DNA: TGTGCCAGCAGTTCGACTCCGGGACAGCTGTTAACCCTCCACTTT.

CDR3 coding DNA: TGTGCCACCAGTGAGCCCGGGACAGAAGAGACCCAGTACTTC. Amino acids: CATSEPGTEETQYF. The chain is built from TRBV24-1 and TRBJ2-5, with 7 bases lining up with TRBD1. V lost 4 bases to trimming and J lost 3 bases; unmatched junction nucleotides: 4. Per germline, CDR1 KGHDR and CDR2 SFDVKD. The CDR3 has 14 amino acids.

The J gene is TRBJ2-2, the V gene TRBV7-9; 9 bases fit TRBD1. This CDR3 comprises 15 residues. Germline V lookup: CDR1 SEHNR, CDR2 FQNEAQ (reference sequence). V shed 4 bases, J shed 5 bases, and the junction held 5 bases outside the gene matches. The CDR3 here is CASSSGTGWTGELFF. The CDR3 coding sequence is TGTGCCAGCAGCTCGGGGACAGGGTGGACCGGGGAGCTGTTTTTT.

The genes are TRBV19 and TRBJ1-4; 7 bases are a match to TRBD1. Trimming removed 8 bases from V and 9 bases from J; junction bases left unmatched: 9. The CDR3 totals 13 residues. Germline V lookup: CDR1 LNHDA, CDR2 SQIVND (reference sequence). In nucleotides, the CDR3 is TGTGCCAGTCGACAGGGCGAGGGGCAAAAACTGTTTTTT. This translates into CASRQGEGQKLFF.